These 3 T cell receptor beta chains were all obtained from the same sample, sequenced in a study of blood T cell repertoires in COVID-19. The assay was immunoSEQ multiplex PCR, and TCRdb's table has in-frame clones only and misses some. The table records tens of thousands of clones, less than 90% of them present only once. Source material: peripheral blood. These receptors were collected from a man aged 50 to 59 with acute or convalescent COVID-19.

This chain's CDR3 is CASSRLLYEQYF. The DNA of the CDR3 is TGTGCCAGCAGCAGACTCCTCTACGAGCAGTACTTC. V is TRBV7-8 and J is TRBJ2-7; D is uncertain. Trimming left V 5 bases short and J 3 bases short, with 8 bases between. The CDR3 has 12 amino acids. Germline loops: CDR1 SGHVS, CDR2 FQNEAQ. The full variable domain, in which reference TRBV7-8 and TRBJ2-7 provide the parts outside the CDR3, is GAGVSQSPRYKVAKRGQDVALRCDPISGHVSLFWYQQALGQGPEFLTYFQNEAQLDKSGLPSDRFFAERPEGSVSTLKIQRTQQEDSAVYLCASSRLLYEQYFGPGTRLTVT.

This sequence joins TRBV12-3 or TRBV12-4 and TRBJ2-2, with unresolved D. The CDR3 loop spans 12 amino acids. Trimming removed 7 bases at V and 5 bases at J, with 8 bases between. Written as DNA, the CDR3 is TGTGCCAGCACCATCCGGACCGGGGAGCTGTTTTTT. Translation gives CASTIRTGELFF.

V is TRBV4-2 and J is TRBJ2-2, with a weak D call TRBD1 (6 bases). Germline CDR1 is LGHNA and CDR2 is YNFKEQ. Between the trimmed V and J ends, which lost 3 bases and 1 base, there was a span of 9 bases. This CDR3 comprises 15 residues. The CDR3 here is CASSQEDRNTGELFF. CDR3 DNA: TGTGCCAGCAGCCAGGAGGACAGGAACACCGGGGAGCTGTTTTTT.